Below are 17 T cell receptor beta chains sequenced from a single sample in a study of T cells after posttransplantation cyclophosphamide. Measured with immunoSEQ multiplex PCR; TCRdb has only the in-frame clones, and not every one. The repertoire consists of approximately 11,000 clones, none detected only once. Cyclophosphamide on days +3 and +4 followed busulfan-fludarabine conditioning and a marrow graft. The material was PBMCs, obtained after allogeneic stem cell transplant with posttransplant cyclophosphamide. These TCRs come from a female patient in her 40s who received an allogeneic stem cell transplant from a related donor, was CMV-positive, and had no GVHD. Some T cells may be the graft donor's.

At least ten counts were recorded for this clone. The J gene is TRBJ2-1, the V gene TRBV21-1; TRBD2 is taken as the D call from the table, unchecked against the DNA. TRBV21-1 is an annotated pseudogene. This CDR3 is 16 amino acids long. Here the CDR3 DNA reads TGTGCCAGCAGCAAAGCCCGTAGCGGGAGAGGTAATGAGCAGTTCTTC. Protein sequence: CASSKARSGRGNEQFF.

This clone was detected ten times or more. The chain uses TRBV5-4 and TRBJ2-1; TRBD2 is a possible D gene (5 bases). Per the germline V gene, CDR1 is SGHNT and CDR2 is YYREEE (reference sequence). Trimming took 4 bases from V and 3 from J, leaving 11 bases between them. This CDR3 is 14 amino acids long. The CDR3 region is CASSVPSGYNEQFF. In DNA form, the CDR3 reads TGTGCCAGCAGCGTCCCGAGCGGCTACAATGAGCAGTTCTTC.

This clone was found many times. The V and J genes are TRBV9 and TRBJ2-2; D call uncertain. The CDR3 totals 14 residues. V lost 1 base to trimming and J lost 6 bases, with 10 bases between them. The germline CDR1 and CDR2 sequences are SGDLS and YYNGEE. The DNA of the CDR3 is TGTGCCAGCAGCGTAATCCCTATCTCCGGGGAGCTGTTTTTT. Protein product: CASSVIPISGELFF.

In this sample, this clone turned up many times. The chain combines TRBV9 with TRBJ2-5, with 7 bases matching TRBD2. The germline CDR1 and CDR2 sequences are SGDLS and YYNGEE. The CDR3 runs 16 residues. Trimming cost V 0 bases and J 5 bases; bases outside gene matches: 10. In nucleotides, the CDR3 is TGTGCCAGCAGCGTAGTAGAAGGCGGGGGATTGGAGACCCAGTACTTC. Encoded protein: CASSVVEGGGLETQYF.

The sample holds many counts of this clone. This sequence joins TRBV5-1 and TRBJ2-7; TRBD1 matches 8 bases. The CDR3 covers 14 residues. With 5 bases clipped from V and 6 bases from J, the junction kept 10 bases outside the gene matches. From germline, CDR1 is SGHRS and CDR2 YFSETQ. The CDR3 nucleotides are TGCGCCAGCAGGCAGACAGGGGATTTGCGCGAGCAGTACTTC. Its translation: CASRQTGDLREQYF.

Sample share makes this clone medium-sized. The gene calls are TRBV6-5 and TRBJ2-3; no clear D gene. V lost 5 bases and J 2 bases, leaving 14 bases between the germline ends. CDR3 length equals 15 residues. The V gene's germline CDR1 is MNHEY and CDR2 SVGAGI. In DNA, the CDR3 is TGTGCCAGCAGTCGGAGCTGGCTCGTCACAGATACGCAGTATTTT. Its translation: CASSRSWLVTDTQYF.

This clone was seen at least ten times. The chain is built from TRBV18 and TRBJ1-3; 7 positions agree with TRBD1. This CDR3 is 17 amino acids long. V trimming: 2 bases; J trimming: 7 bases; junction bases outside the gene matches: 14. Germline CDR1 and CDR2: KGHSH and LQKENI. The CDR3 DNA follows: TGTGCCAGCTCACCAACTCTAGGGACAGACCAAAGGAACACCATATATTTT. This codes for CASSPTLGTDQRNTIYF.

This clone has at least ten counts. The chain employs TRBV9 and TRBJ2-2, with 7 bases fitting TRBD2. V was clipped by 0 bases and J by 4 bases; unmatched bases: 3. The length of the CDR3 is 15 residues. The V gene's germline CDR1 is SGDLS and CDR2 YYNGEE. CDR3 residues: CASSVVGGTTGELFF. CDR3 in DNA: TGTGCCAGCAGCGTAGTGGGGGGGACCACCGGGGAGCTGTTTTTT.

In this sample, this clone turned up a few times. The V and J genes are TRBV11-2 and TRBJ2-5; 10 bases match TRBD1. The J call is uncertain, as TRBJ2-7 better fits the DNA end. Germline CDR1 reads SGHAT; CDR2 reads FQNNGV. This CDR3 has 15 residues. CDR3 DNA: TGTGCCAGCAGCTTAGCGGGGACAGGGGCTTACGAGCAGTACTTC. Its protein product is CASSLAGTGAYEQYF.

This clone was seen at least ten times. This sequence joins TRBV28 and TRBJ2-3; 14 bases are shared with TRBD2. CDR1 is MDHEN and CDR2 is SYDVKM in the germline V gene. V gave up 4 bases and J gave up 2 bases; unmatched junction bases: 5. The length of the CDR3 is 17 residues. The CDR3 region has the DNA TGTGCCAGCAGTTGGGGACTAGCGGGGGTTCCCACAGATACGCAGTATTTT. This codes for CASSWGLAGVPTDTQYF.

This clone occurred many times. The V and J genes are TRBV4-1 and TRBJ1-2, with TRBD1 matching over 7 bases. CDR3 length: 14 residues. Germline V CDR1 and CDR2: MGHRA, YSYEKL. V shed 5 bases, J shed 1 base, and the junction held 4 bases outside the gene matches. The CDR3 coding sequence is TGCGCCAGCAGCGTCGACAGGGTTAACTATGGCTACACCTTC. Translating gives CASSVDRVNYGYTF.

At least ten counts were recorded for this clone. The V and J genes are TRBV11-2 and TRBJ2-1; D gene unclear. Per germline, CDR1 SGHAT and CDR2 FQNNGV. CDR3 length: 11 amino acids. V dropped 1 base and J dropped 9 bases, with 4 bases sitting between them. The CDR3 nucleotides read TGTGCCAGCAGCTTAGGGGCTGAGCAGTTCTTC. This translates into CASSLGAEQFF.

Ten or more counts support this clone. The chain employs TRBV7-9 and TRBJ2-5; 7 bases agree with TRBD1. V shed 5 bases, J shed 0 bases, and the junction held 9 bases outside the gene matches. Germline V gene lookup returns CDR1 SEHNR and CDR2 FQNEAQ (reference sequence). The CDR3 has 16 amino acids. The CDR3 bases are TGTGCCAGCAGCCTACGGGACAGCCAGTACCAAGAGACCCAGTACTTC. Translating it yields CASSLRDSQYQETQYF.

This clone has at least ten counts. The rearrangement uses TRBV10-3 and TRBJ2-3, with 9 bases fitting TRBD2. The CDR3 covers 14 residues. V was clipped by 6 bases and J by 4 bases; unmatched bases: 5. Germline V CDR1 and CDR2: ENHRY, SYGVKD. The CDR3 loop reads CAIRISGSADTQYF. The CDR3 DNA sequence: TGTGCCATCAGGATTAGCGGGAGTGCAGATACGCAGTATTTT.

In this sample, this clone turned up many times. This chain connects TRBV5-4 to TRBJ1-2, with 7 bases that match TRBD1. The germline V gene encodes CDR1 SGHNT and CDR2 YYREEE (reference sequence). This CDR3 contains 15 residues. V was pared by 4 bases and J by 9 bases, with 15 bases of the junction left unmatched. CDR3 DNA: TGTGCCAGCAGCGGAGAAACAGGGGTCGGGAAGCGCTACACCTTC. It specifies CASSGETGVGKRYTF.

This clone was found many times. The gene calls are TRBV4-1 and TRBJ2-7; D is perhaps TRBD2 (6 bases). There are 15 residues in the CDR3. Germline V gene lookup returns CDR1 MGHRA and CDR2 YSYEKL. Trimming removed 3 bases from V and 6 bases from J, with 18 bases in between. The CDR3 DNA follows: TGCGCCAGCAGCCAGGATGATCGGGAGCCGGTCGAGCAGTACTTC. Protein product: CASSQDDREPVEQYF.

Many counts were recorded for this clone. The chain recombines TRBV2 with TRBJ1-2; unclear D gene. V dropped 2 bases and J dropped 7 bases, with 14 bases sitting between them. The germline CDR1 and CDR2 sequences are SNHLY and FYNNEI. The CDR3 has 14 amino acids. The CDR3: CASSEKGGVGGYTF. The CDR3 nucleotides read TGTGCCAGCAGTGAAAAAGGCGGGGTTGGTGGCTACACCTTC.